Below are 2 T cell receptor beta chains sequenced from a single sample in a study of blood T cell repertoires in COVID-19. Measured with immunoSEQ multiplex PCR; TCRdb has only the in-frame clones, and not every one. The sample yields 170,000 or so clones, 87% seen once. Sequencing input: peripheral blood. Receptors originate from a woman younger than 30 who had recovered from COVID-19.

The chain recombines TRBV7-8 with TRBJ2-1; TRBD1 might be the D (5 bases). V gave up 2 bases and J gave up 5 bases, with 13 bases separating them. This CDR3 is built from 15 residues. Germline V CDR1 and CDR2: SGHVS, FQNEAQ. Here the CDR3 reads CASSLRYRGDNEQFF. CDR3 DNA: TGTGCCAGCAGCTTACGGTATAGGGGCGACAATGAGCAGTTCTTC.

V gene TRBV19 combines with J gene TRBJ2-1; 7 bases line up with TRBD2. V dropped 7 bases and J dropped 4; count of bases not matched to a gene: 13. Germline CDR1 is LNHDA and CDR2 is SQIVND (reference sequence). The CDR3 runs to 16 residues. The CDR3 DNA is TGTGCCAGTAAAGAAAGCGGGGCCGTGCCTTACAATGAGCAGTTCTTC. Its protein is CASKESGAVPYNEQFF.